These 11 T cell receptor beta chains were sequenced from one sample in a study of CD8 T cells in ankylosing spondylitis. The study, taken as a whole, reports: Blood from ankylosing spondylitis patients appeared to carry a characteristic roughly 8-variant TCR beta motif.

TCRdb itself ran the 5' RACE reads through MiXCR, one entry per CDR3 protein. Here the sample spans about 390,000 distinct CDR3 sequences, 20% to 25% being singletons. What these receptors recognize is not known. The specimen was blood, either unsorted or a sorted T cell fraction (not recorded which). These receptors were obtained from a male donor with ankylosing spondylitis.

The V call is TRBV20-1, the J call TRBJ1-2, with D perhaps matching TRBD1 (6 bases). Trimming removed 2 bases from V and 3 bases from J, with 13 bases in between. Germline CDR1 is DFQATT and CDR2 is SNEGSKA (reference sequence). The CDR3 covers 14 residues. The CDR3 DNA sequence: TGCAGTGCTAGATCCCCGACAGGCTACTATGGCTACACCTTC. This codes for CSARSPTGYYGYTF.

V and J are TRBV6-4 and TRBJ2-1; 8 bases are a match to TRBD2. V lost 2 bases and J lost 9; bases outside the gene matches: 9. Germline CDR1 MRHNA, CDR2 SNTAGT. The CDR3 contains 15 residues. The CDR3 bases are TGTGCCAGCAGTGACATAAAAGCGGGAGCTTCTGAGCAGTTCTTC. As protein: CASSDIKAGASEQFF.

This clonotype was detected a few times. The chain is built from TRBV12-3 or TRBV12-4 and TRBJ2-3; D not certain. V was clipped by 7 bases and J by 4 bases, with 12 bases between them. The CDR3 is 13 amino acids. The CDR3 reads CASTVRVADTQYF. As DNA, the CDR3 is TGTGCCAGCACAGTTCGAGTTGCAGATACGCAGTATTTT.

V is TRBV2 and J is TRBJ1-5, with D tentatively TRBD1 (6 bases). The V gene's germline CDR1 is SNHLY and CDR2 FYNNEI. The germline V and J ends were trimmed by 6 bases and 7 bases, with 19 bases remaining between them. There are 15 residues in the CDR3. The CDR3 loop reads CASRERGSGEQPQHF. The CDR3 DNA reads as TGTGCCAGCAGGGAGAGGGGGTCGGGAGAACAGCCCCAGCATTTT.

The chain couples TRBV6-4 to TRBJ2-1, with 10 bases identical to TRBD2. The CDR3 loop spans 15 amino acids. The germline CDR1 and CDR2 sequences are MRHNA and SNTAGT. V shed 5 bases, J shed 9 bases, and the junction held 10 bases outside the gene matches. CDR3: CASSTRASGRGEQFF. The CDR3 DNA is TGTGCCAGCAGTACCCGGGCTAGCGGGAGAGGTGAGCAGTTCTTC.

V gene TRBV18 combines with J gene TRBJ2-5, with a possible D match to TRBD1 (6 bases). Germline assignment: CDR1 KGHSH and CDR2 LQKENI. This CDR3 region has 14 residues. V was shortened by 0 bases and J by 5 bases, with 10 bases between the two germline ends. The CDR3 DNA reads TGTGCCAGCTCACCACCGCAGGGGCGGGAGACCCAGTACTTC. It codes for CASSPPQGRETQYF.

J is TRBJ2-4 and V is TRBV5-6; 13 positions match TRBD2. CDR1 is SGHDT, CDR2 YYEEEE, per germline. The CDR3 extends over 15 amino acids. With V trimmed by 4 bases and J by 7 bases, 5 bases remained unmatched. Here the CDR3 DNA reads TGTGCCAGCAGCCGGGGACTAGCGGGAATTAACATTCAGTACTTC. Translation: CASSRGLAGINIQYF. The full variable domain, with the rest looked up from reference TRBV5-6 and TRBJ2-4, is DAGVTQSPTHLIKTRGQQVTLRCSPKSGHDTVSWYQQALGQGPQFIFQYYEEEERQRGNFPDRFSGHQFPNYSSELNVNALLLGDSALYLCASSRGLAGINIQYFGAGTRLSVL.

The chain employs TRBV20-1 and TRBJ2-7, with 9 positions matching TRBD1. The CDR3 runs 14 residues. V gave up 6 bases and J gave up 6 bases; unmatched junction bases: 12. From germline, CDR1 is DFQATT and CDR2 SNEGSKA (reference sequence). The DNA of the CDR3 is TGCAGTGCCCGAGACCCGGGACAGGGCCTCGAGCAGTACTTC. Translating it yields CSARDPGQGLEQYF.

The chain has TRBV11-3 and TRBJ2-7, with 7 bases lining up with TRBD1. The CDR3 has 14 amino acids. Germline V lookup: CDR1 SGHNT, CDR2 YENEEA. The junction had 7 bases not matched to a gene; V was cut back by 5 bases and J by 3 bases. The CDR3 reads CASSQRQGFYEQYF. Here the CDR3 DNA reads TGTGCCAGCAGCCAGCGACAGGGATTCTACGAGCAGTACTTC.

This chain uses TRBV11-3 with TRBJ2-5; TRBD1 might be the D (5 bases). The V end was cut by 3 bases, the J end by 0 bases, with 14 bases between. Germline V lookup: CDR1 SGHNT, CDR2 YENEEA. The length of the CDR3 is 16 residues. This chain's CDR3 is CASSFLAGKHQETQYF. In nucleotides, the CDR3 is TGTGCCAGCAGCTTCCTGGCAGGGAAACACCAAGAGACCCAGTACTTC.

This clonotype was seen a few times. V is TRBV20-1 and J is TRBJ1-1; no firm D call. V was cut by 3 bases and J by 0 bases, with 14 bases left in between. In germline, CDR1 is DFQATT, CDR2 SNEGSKA (reference sequence). This CDR3 has 15 amino acids. The CDR3 reads CSARGSVKMNTEAFF. For the CDR3, the DNA is TGCAGTGCTAGGGGGTCGGTAAAAATGAACACTGAAGCTTTCTTT.